These 14 T cell receptor beta chains came from one sample sequenced in a study of blood T cell repertoires in COVID-19. Repertoires were generated with immunoSEQ multiplex PCR, while TCRdb's copy carries only in-frame clones and drops some. The sample includes fewer than 65,000 clones, about 82% of them seen just once. The sequencing sample was made of peripheral blood. The source of these receptors is a human donor in a cohort sampled during active COVID-19.

The chain uses TRBV5-4 and TRBJ2-7; perhaps TRBD1 as D (8 bases). The V gene's germline CDR1 is SGHNT and CDR2 YYREEE (reference sequence). The CDR3 spans 15 residues. V dropped 4 bases and J dropped 4 bases, with 18 bases sitting between them. CDR3 loop: CASSPGQGGRYEQYF. The CDR3 DNA reads as TGTGCCAGCAGCCCAGGACAGGGAGGGAGATACGAGCAGTACTTC.

The chain employs TRBV2 and TRBJ2-5, with 8 bases aligning to TRBD2. The CDR3 sequence is 15 residues long. V lost 4 bases to trimming and J lost 5 bases; unmatched junction nucleotides: 9. The V gene's germline CDR1 is SNHLY and CDR2 FYNNEI. The CDR3 DNA reads as TGTGCCAGCAGTGTTGTGGCGGGGGGCCTGGAGACCCAGTACTTC. Amino acids: CASSVVAGGLETQYF.

V and J are TRBV25-1 and TRBJ2-3; tentatively, D is TRBD2 (7 bases). The CDR3 covers 16 residues. Deletions cut 8 bases from V and 1 base from J, with 19 bases between. CDR1 and CDR2 from the germline V gene are MGHDK and SYGVNS. For the CDR3, the DNA is TGTGCCAGCTCCACTAGGGGGGGATGGGGCACAGATACGCAGTATTTT. Encoded protein: CASSTRGGWGTDTQYF.

This rearrangement joins TRBV5-6 to TRBJ2-4, with a weak D call TRBD2 (6 bases). Germline lookup yields CDR1 SGHDT and CDR2 YYEEEE. V lost 2 bases and J lost 9, with 18 bases in between. There are 15 residues in the CDR3. The CDR3 loop reads CASSLRWQGGGIQYF. In DNA form, the CDR3 reads TGTGCCAGCAGCTTAAGATGGCAGGGAGGAGGCATTCAGTACTTC.

The chain uses TRBV3-1 (or the pseudogene TRBV3-2) and TRBJ2-1, with 10 bases that match TRBD2. Germline-derived CDR1 and CDR2 are LGHDT and YNNKEL (reference sequence). This CDR3 is built from 14 residues. V trimming: 6 bases; J trimming: 1 base; junction bases outside the gene matches: 0. The CDR3 bases are TGTGCCAGCAGGACTAGCGGGTCCTACAATGAGCAGTTCTTC. It codes for CASRTSGSYNEQFF.

This sequence joins TRBV4-3 and TRBJ2-7; 9 bases map to TRBD1. Losses at the gene ends were 4 bases for V and 3 bases for J; bases not matched to a gene: 4. The CDR3 spans 14 residues. CDR1 and CDR2 (germline): LGHNA, YSLEER. The CDR3 region has the DNA TGCGCCAGCAGCCCACAGGGACAGGGCTACGAGCAGTACTTC. It translates to CASSPQGQGYEQYF.

The chain has TRBV3-1 (or the pseudogene TRBV3-2) and TRBJ1-1; D may be TRBD1 (6 bases). Germline CDR1 and CDR2: LGHDT and YNNKEL (reference sequence). CDR3 length equals 14 residues. Trimming cost V 1 base and J 4 bases, with 10 bases left between them. The CDR3 DNA is TGTGCCAGCAGCCAAGCCTCAGGGGCCACTGAAGCTTTCTTT. It encodes CASSQASGATEAFF.

The chain has TRBV6-2 or TRBV6-3 and TRBJ1-5, with no clear D. Looked up from germline, CDR1 is MNHEY and CDR2 is SVGEGT. With 0 bases removed from V and 4 bases from J, the gap between germline ends came to 7 bases. The CDR3 runs 14 residues. The CDR3: CASSYSMANQPQHF. CDR3 in DNA: TGTGCCAGCAGTTACTCGATGGCTAATCAGCCCCAGCATTTT.

This clone was observed once. This sequence joins TRBV5-6 and TRBJ2-1; 13 nucleotides match TRBD2. CDR3 length equals 14 residues. Germline V gene sequence: CDR1 SGHDT, CDR2 YYEEEE. The V segment lost 4 bases and the J segment 7 bases; nucleotides outside the gene matches: 2. CDR3 amino acids: CASSETSGGNEQFF. CDR3 nucleotides: TGTGCCAGCAGCGAGACTAGCGGGGGGAATGAGCAGTTCTTC.

This sequence joins TRBV18 and TRBJ1-3; 8 bases match TRBD1. Germline V gives CDR1 KGHSH, CDR2 LQKENI. This CDR3 region has 15 residues. The junction had 2 bases not matched to a gene; V was cut back by 2 bases and J by 2 bases. The CDR3 bases are TGTGCCAGCTCACCAGACAGGGGCCCTGGAAACACCATATATTTT. Translated: CASSPDRGPGNTIYF.

V usage is TRBV5-4 and J usage is TRBJ2-1, with 11 bases lining up with TRBD2. There are 15 residues in the CDR3. CDR1 and CDR2 from the germline V gene are SGHNT and YYREEE (reference sequence). Trimming took 4 bases from V and 6 from J; bases not matched to a gene: 6. The CDR3 sequence: CASSPGTSGGNEQFF. The DNA of the CDR3 is TGTGCCAGCAGCCCCGGAACTAGCGGGGGCAATGAGCAGTTCTTC.

This clone was observed a handful of times. The rearrangement links TRBV9 to TRBJ2-2; TRBD1 agrees at 7 bases. Losses at the gene ends were 7 bases for V and 2 bases for J; bases not matched to a gene: 8. The CDR3 has 15 amino acids. Germline V lookup: CDR1 SGDLS, CDR2 YYNGEE. CDR3 loop: CASAPGTVNTGELFF. CDR3 sequence (DNA): TGTGCCAGCGCACCTGGGACAGTAAACACCGGGGAGCTGTTTTTT.

The chain couples TRBV7-8 to TRBJ1-4, with TRBD1 matching over 7 bases. The CDR3 contains 17 residues. CDR1 and CDR2 from the germline V gene are SGHVS and FQNEAQ. V shed 1 base, J shed 8 bases, and the junction held 13 bases outside the gene matches. CDR3 DNA: TGTGCCAGCAGCTTAGAGCTGACAGGGATCAGTTACGAAAAACTGTTTTTT. This codes for CASSLELTGISYEKLFF.

The chain has TRBV4-3 and TRBJ2-5, with no clear D. Germline V lookup: CDR1 LGHNA, CDR2 YSLEER. V was pared by 3 bases and J by 1 base, with 9 bases between. The CDR3 runs to 14 residues. DNA of the CDR3: TGCGCCAGCAGCCAGGCGGTCACCCAAGAGACCCAGTACTTC. It is translated as CASSQAVTQETQYF.